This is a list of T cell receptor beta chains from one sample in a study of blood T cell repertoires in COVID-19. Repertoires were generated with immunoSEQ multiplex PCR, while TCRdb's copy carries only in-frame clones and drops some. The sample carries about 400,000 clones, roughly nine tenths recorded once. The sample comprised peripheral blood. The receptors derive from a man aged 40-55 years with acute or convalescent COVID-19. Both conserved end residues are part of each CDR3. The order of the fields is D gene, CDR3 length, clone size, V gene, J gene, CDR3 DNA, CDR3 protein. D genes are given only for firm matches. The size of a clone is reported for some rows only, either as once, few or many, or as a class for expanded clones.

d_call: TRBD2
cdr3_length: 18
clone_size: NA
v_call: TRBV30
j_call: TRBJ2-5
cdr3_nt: TGTGCCTGGAGACTAGCGGGGGGCCCATCGCCCTACAAAGAGACCCAGTACTTC
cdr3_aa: CAWRLAGGPSPYKETQYF

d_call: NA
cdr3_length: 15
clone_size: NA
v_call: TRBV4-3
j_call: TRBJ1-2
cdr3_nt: TGCGCCAGCAGCCAAGATCACGGAGGGGCTTATGGCTACACCTTC
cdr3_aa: CASSQDHGGAYGYTF

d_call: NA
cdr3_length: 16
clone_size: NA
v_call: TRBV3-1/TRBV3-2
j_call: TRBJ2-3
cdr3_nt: TGTGCCAGCAGCCAAGATTTTAAGGGGTTGACAGATACGCAGTATTTT
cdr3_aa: CASSQDFKGLTDTQYF

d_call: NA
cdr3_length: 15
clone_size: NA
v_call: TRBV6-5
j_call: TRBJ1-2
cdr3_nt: TGTGCCAGCAGTCCTAGGACGGGGTCTTCCTATGGCTACACCTTC
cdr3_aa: CASSPRTGSSYGYTF

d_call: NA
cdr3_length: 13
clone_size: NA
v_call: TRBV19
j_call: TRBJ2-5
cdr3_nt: TGTGCCAGTAGTACCCGACTAGAAGAGACCCAGTACTTC
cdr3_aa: CASSTRLEETQYF

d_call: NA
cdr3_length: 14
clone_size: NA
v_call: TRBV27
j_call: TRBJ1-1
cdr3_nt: TGTGCCAGCAGTTTTACGGTGATGAACACTGAAGCTTTCTTT
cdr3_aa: CASSFTVMNTEAFF

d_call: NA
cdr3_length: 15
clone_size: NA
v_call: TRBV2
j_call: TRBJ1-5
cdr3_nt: TGTGCCAGCAGTGAGTTGATGGGACTTAATCAGCCCCAGCATTTT
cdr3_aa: CASSELMGLNQPQHF

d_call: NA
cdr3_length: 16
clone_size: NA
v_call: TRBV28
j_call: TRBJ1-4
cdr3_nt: TGTGCCAGCAGTTTACAAGGGGTCGTAGGTAATGAAAAACTGTTTTTT
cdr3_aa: CASSLQGVVGNEKLFF

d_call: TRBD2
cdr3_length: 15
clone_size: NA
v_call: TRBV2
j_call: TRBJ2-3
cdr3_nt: TGTGCCAGCAGTGTTCAACTAGCGGGCACAGATACGCAGTATTTT
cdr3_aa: CASSVQLAGTDTQYF

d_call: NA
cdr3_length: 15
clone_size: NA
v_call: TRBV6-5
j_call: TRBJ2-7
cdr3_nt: TGTGCCAGCAGTTCCCGAGAGCCCGGGGATTACGAGCAGTACTTC
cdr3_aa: CASSSREPGDYEQYF

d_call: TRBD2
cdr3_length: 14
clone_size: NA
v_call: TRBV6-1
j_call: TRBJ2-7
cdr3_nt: TGTGCCAGCAGTGAAGGACTAGCGGCCGACCCTGCGGACTTC
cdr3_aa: CASSEGLAADPADF

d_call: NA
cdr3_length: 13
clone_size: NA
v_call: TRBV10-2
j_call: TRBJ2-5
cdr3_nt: TGCGCCAGCAGTTTGCGGCGGGAAGAGACCCAGTACTTC
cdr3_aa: CASSLRREETQYF

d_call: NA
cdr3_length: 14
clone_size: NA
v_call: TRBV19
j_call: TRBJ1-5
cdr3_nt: TGTGCCAGTAGTTTTGGACAGAAATCTCAGCCCCAGCATTTT
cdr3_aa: CASSFGQKSQPQHF

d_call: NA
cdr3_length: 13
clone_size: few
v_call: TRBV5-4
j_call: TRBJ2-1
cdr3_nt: TGTGCCAGCAGCGCGGACATCTACAATGAGCAGTTCTTC
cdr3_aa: CASSADIYNEQFF

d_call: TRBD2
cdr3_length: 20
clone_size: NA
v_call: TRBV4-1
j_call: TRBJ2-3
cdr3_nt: TGCGCCAGCAGCCAAGACCCAGGGACTAGCGGCGGTTGGGGCACAGATACGCAGTATTTT
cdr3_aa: CASSQDPGTSGGWGTDTQYF

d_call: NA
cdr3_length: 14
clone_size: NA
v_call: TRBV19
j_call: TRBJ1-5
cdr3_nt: TGTGCCAGTAGTATAGTTTGGGACAAGCAGACCCAGCATTTT
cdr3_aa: CASSIVWDKQTQHF

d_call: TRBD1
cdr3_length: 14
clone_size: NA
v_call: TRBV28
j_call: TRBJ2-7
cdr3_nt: TGTGCCAGCAGGCTAGACAGGGAAGGGTACGAGCAGTACTTC
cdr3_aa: CASRLDREGYEQYF

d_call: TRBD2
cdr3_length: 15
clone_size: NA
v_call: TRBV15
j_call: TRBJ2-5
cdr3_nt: TGTGCCACCAGCACTAGCGGGGGGGCAAAAGAGACCCAGTACTTC
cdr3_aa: CATSTSGGAKETQYF

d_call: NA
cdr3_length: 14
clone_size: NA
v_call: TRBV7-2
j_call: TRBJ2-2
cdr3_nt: TGTGCCAGCAGCTCCAACCTAAACACCGGGGAGCTGTTTTTT
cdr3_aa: CASSSNLNTGELFF

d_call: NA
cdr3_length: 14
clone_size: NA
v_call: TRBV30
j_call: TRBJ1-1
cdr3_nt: TGTGCCTGGGAAGGAGGCAGGGGTGGGACTGAAGCTTTCTTT
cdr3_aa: CAWEGGRGGTEAFF

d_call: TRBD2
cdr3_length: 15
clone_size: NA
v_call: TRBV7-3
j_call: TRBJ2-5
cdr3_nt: TGTGCCAGCAGCCTGGGCGGGGGGATCCAAGAGATCCAGTACTTC
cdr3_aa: CASSLGGGIQEIQYF

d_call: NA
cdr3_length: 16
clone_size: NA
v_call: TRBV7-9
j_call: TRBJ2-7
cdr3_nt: TGTGCCAGCAGCTTAGGAGGGGGGGCCGGTAGGTACGAGCAGTACTTC
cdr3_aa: CASSLGGGAGRYEQYF

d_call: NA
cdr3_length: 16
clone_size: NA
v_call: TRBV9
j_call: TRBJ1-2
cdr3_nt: TGTGCCAGCAGCCCGCGGGGCAGCGCGCTAGGCTATGGCTACACCTTC
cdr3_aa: CASSPRGSALGYGYTF

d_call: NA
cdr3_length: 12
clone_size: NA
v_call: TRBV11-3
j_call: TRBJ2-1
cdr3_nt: TGTGCCAGCAGCTCCCAGGATAATGAGCAGTTCTTC
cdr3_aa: CASSSQDNEQFF

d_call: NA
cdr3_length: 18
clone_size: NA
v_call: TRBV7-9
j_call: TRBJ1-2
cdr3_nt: TGTGCCAGCAGCTTACGGTCGCTGGGACTAGCTTCTAACTATGGCTACACCTTC
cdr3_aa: CASSLRSLGLASNYGYTF

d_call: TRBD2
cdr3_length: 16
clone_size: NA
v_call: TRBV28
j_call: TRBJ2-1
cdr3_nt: TGTGCCAGCAGACGACTAGCGGGAGTTACCTACAATGAGCAGTTCTTC
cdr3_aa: CASRRLAGVTYNEQFF

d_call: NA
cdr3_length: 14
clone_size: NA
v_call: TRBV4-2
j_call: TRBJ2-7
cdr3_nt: TGTGCCAGCAGCCAAGCGGGGGGCGGCTACGAGCAGTACTTC
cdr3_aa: CASSQAGGGYEQYF

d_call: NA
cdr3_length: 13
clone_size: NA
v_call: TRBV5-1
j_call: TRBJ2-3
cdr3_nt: TGCGCCAGCAGCTTGGCGGGCACAGATACGCAGTATTTT
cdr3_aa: CASSLAGTDTQYF

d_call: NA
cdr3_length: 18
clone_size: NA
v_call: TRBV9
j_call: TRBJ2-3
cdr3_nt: TGTGCCAGCAGCGTGGGGGTATGGCGGGAAGATCGCACAGATACGCAGTATTTT
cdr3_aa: CASSVGVWREDRTDTQYF

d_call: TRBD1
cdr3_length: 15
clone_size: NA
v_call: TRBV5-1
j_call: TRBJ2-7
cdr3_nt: TGCGCCAGCAGCCCCGGGACAGCCAACCCCTACGAGCAGTACTTC
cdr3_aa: CASSPGTANPYEQYF

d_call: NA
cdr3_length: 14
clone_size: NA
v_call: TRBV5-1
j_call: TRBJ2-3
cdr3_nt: TGCGCCAGCAGCTTGCTCGAGGCAACAGATACGCAGTATTTT
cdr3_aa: CASSLLEATDTQYF

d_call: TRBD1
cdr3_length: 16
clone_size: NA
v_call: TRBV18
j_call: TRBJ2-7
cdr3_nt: TGTGCCAGCTCACCAGGGGCCGGGACAGCATTAGGGGAGCAGTACTTC
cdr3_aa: CASSPGAGTALGEQYF

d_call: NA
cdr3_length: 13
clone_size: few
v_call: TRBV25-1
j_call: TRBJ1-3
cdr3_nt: TGTGCCAGCAGTGAAGGTGGGGCCAACACCATATATTTT
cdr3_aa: CASSEGGANTIYF

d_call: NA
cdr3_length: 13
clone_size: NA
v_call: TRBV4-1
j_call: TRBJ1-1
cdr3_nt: TGCGCCAGCAGCCAAGTTCCAGGGACTGAAGCTTTCTTT
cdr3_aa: CASSQVPGTEAFF

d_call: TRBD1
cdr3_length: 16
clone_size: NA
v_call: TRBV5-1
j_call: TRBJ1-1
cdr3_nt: TGCGCCAGCAGCCCGGGGGACAGGAATTTGAACACTGAAGCTTTCTTT
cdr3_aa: CASSPGDRNLNTEAFF

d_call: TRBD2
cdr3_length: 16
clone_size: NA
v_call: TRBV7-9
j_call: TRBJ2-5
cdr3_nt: TGTGCCAGCAGCTTAGCGCTAACTAGCGGAGAAGAGACCCAGTACTTC
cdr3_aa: CASSLALTSGEETQYF

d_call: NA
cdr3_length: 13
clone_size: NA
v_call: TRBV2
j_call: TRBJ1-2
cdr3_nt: TGTGCCAGCAGCTGGCAGGAAACCTATGGCTACACCTTC
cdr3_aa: CASSWQETYGYTF

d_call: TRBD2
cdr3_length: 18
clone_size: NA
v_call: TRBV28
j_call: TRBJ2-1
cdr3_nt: TGTGCCAGCAGTTTAGTAGCGGGGGGCGAAGGGGTTTACAATGAGCAGTTCTTC
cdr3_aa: CASSLVAGGEGVYNEQFF

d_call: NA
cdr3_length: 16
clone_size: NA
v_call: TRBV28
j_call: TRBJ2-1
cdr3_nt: TGTGCCAGCAGTTTCGAACAGTATTTTTCCTACAATGAGCAGTTCTTC
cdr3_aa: CASSFEQYFSYNEQFF

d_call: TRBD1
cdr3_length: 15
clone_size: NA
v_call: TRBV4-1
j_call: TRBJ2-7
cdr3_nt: TGCGCCAGCAGCCAACTACAGGGGTTTCCCTACGAGCAGTACTTC
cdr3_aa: CASSQLQGFPYEQYF

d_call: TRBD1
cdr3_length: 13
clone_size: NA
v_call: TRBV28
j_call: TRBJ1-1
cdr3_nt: TGTGCCAGCAGTTTTCCCGGACAGGAGGGAGCTTTCTTT
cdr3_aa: CASSFPGQEGAFF

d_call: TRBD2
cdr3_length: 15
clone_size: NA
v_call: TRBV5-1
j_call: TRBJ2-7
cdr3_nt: TGCGCCAGCAGCCGTCTAGCGGGACTCTCCCACGAGCAGTACTTC
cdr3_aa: CASSRLAGLSHEQYF

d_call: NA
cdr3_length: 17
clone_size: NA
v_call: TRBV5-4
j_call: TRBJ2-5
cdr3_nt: TGTGCCAGCAGCTTGGGGGGACTTAGACCCAGGGGGGAGACCCAGTACTTC
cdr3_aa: CASSLGGLRPRGETQYF